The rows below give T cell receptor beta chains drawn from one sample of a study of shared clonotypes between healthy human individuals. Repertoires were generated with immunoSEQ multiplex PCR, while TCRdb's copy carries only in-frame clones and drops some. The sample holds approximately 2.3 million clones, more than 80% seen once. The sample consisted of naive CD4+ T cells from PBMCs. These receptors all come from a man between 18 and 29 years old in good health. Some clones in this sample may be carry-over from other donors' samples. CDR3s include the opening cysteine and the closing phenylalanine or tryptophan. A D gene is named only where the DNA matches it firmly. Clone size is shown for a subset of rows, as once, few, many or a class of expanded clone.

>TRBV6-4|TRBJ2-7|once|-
CAITNPYAVSSYEQYF
TGTGCCATCACCAACCCGTATGCGGTAAGCTCCTACGAGCAGTACTTC
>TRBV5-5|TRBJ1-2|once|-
CASSLVAGPYGYTF
TGTGCCAGCAGCTTGGTAGCAGGCCCCTATGGCTACACCTTC
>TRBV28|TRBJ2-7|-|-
CASSEQTGYHEQYF
TGTGCCAGCAGCGAACAAACAGGGTACCACGAGCAGTACTTC
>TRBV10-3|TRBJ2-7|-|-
CAISEQGSLNEQYF
TGTGCCATCAGTGAACAGGGAAGTTTGAACGAGCAGTACTTC
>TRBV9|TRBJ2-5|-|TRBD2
CASSVAGRGQETQYF
TGTGCCAGCAGCGTAGCGGGGAGGGGCCAAGAGACCCAGTACTTC
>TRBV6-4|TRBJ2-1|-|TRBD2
CASSDSSIYLAGVNEQFF
TGTGCCAGCAGTGACTCGAGTATTTATCTAGCGGGAGTCAATGAGCAGTTCTTC
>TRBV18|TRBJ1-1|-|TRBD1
CASSTGGNTEAFF
TGTGCCAGCTCTACAGGGGGGAACACTGAAGCTTTCTTT
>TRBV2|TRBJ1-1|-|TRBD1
CASSSTGGTEAFF
TGTGCCAGCAGTTCGACAGGGGGCACTGAAGCTTTCTTT
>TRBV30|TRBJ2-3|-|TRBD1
CAWTTGEPYTQYF
TGTGCCTGGACAACAGGGGAACCGTATACGCAGTATTTT
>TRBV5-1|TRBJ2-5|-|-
CASSPGGTAEETQYF
TGCGCCAGCAGCCCCGGCGGGACGGCTGAAGAGACCCAGTACTTC
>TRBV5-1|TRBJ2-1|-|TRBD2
CASRRGAGGPRGLEQFF
TGCGCCAGCAGGAGGGGAGCGGGAGGGCCTAGGGGCCTTGAGCAGTTCTTC
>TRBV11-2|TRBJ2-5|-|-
CASSFRDSLGEQYF
TGTGCCAGCAGCTTCCGGGACTCCCTGGGGGAGCAGTACTTC
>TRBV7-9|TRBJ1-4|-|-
CASLETGGNEKLFF
TGTGCCAGCTTAGAGACAGGCGGTAATGAAAAACTGTTTTTT
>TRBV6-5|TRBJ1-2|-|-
CASSSREKNYGYTF
TGTGCCAGCAGTTCCAGGGAGAAAAACTATGGCTACACCTTC
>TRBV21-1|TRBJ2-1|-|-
CASSKAGSGRFRQFF
TGTGCCAGCAGCAAAGCCGGTAGCGGGAGGTTCCGGCAGTTCTTC
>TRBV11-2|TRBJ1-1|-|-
CASSLIRSNTEAFF
TGTGCCAGCAGCTTAATCCGCTCGAACACTGAAGCTTTCTTT
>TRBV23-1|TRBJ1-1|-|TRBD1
CASSHPGQGAPEAFF
TGCGCCAGCAGTCATCCGGGACAGGGGGCTCCTGAAGCTTTCTTT
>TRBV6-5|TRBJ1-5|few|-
CASMSSGARNQPQHF
TGTGCCAGCATGTCGTCCGGGGCCCGCAATCAGCCCCAGCATTTT
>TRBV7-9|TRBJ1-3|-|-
CASSVGLRGENTIYF
TGTGCCAGCAGCGTGGGACTTAGAGGGGAAAACACCATATATTTT
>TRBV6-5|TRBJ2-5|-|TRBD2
CASTTTSVQETQYF
TGTGCCAGCACCACGACTAGCGTTCAAGAGACCCAGTACTTC
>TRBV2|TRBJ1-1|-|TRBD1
CASSAGRHRGDQLFEAFF
TGTGCCAGCAGTGCCGGTCGGCACAGGGGCGACCAACTATTCGAAGCTTTCTTT
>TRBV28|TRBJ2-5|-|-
CASSFDRPETQYF
TGTGCCAGCAGTTTTGACCGCCCGGAGACCCAGTACTTC
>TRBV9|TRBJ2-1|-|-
CASSVASRNEQFF
TGTGCCAGCAGCGTAGCCAGTCGCAATGAGCAGTTCTTC
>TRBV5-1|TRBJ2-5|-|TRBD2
CASSLELAVQETQYF
TGCGCCAGCAGCTTGGAACTAGCGGTTCAAGAGACCCAGTACTTC
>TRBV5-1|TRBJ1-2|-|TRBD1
CASSLIQGSSGYTF
TGCGCCAGCAGCTTGATACAGGGGTCGAGTGGCTACACCTTC
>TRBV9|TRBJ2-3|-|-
CASSAPASSSTDTQYF
TGTGCCAGCAGCGCCCCTGCTTCCTCTAGCACAGATACGCAGTATTTT
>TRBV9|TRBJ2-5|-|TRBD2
CASSASSGAQETQYF
TGTGCCAGCAGCGCCTCTAGCGGAGCCCAAGAGACCCAGTACTTC
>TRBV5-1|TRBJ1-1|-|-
CASSPEGQYTEAFF
TGCGCCAGCAGCCCCGAGGGCCAGTACACTGAAGCTTTCTTT
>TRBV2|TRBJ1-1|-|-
CASRDRMNTEAFF
TGTGCCAGCAGGGACAGAATGAACACTGAAGCTTTCTTT